This TCR beta chain emerged from a study of T cells in Graves' hyperthyroidism and ophthalmopathy. Overall study results and limits: Most thyroid clonotypes expanded above 0.001 were also detected in blood. Ophthalmopathy was distinguished from stable hyperthyroidism by 13 V-J signatures.

The table lists this clonotype with a few counts. The antigen remains undetermined. The junction departs from the called germline gene at one end, perhaps through a read error. Patients having uncontrolled infection, another autoimmune disease, pregnancy or lactation were not included. The CDR3 has 16 residues. The germline CDR1 and CDR2 sequences are ENHRY and SYGVKD. Researchers took RNA transcripts and amplified the TCR beta CDR3 regions from them. The HTBI set primed first-round TCR CDR3 RT-PCR. A single record per CDR3 protein comes from TCRdb applying MiXCR to the multiplex PCR reads. The repertoire holds 450,000 to 700,000 distinct CDR3 sequences, with about 43% as singletons.

V gene TRBV10-3 combines with J gene TRBJ1-1; D perhaps matches TRBD1 (5 bases). The sequence was obtained from an adult woman with Graves' disease, either hyperthyroidism or ophthalmopathy (not recorded which). The sample consisted of peripheral blood or thyroid tissue (not recorded which). CDR3 protein: CASSENQNLGVTEAFF. In nucleotides, the CDR3 is TGTGCCAGCAGTGAAAATCAAAATCTGGGGGTCACTGAAGCTTTCTTT.